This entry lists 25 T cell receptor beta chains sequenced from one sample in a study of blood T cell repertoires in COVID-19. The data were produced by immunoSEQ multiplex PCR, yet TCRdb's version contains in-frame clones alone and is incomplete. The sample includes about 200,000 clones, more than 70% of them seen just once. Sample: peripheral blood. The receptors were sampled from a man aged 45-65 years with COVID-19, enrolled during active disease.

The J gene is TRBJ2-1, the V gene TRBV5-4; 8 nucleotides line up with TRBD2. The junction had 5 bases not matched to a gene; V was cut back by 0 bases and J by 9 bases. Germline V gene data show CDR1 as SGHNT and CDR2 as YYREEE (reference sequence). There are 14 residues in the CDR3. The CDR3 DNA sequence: TGTGCCAGCAGCTTGGCCGGGGGGGTGGGTGAGCAGTTCTTC. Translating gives CASSLAGGVGEQFF.

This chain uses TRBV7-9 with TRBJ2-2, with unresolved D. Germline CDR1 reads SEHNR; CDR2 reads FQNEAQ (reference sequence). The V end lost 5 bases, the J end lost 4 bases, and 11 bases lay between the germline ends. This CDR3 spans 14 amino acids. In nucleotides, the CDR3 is TGTGCCAGCAGCCCAGTGGCCGCCACCGGGGAGCTGTTTTTT. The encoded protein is CASSPVAATGELFF. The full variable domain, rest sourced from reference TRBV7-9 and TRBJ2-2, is DTGVSQNPRHKITKRGQNVTFRCDPISEHNRLYWYRQTLGQGPEFLTYFQNEAQLEKSRLLSDRFSAERPKGSFSTLEIQRTEQGDSAMYLCASSPVAATGELFFGEGSRLTVL.

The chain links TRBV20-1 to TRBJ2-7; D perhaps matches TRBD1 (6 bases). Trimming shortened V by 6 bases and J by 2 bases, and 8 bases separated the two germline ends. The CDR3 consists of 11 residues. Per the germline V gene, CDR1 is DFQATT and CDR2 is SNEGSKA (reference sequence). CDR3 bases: TGCAGTGCCCAGGGGACCTACGAGCAGTACTTC. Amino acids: CSAQGTYEQYF.

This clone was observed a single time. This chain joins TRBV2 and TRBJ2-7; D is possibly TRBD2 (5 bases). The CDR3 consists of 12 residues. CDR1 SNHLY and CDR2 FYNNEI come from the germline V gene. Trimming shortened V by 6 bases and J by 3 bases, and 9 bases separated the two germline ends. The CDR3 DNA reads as TGTGCCAGCAGGGGAGATGGCTACGAGCAGTACTTC. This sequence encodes CASRGDGYEQYF.

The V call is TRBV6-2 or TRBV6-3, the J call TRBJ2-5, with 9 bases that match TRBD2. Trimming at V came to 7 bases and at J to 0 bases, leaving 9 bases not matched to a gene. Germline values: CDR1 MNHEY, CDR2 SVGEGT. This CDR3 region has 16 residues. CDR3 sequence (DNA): TGTGCCAGCACCCCCTGGGCTAGCGGGGACCAAGAGACCCAGTACTTC. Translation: CASTPWASGDQETQYF.

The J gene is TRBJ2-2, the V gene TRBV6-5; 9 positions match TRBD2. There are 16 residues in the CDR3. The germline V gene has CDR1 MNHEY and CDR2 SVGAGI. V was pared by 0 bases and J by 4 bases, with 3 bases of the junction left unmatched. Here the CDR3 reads CASSYSREGVTGELFF. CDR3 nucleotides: TGTGCCAGCAGTTACTCGCGGGAGGGGGTCACCGGGGAGCTGTTTTTT.

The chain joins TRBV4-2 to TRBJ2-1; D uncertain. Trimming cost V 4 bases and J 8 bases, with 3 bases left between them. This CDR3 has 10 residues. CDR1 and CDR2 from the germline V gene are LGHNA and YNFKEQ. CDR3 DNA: TGTGCCAGCAGCCTATATGAGCAGTTCTTC. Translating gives CASSLYEQFF.

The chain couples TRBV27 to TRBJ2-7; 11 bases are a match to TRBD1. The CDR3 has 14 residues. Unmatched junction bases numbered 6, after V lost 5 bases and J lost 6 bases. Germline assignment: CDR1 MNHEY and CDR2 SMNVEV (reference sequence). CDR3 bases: TGTGCCAGCAGTATTACGGGACAGGGGGGCGAGCAGTACTTC. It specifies CASSITGQGGEQYF.

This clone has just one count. CDR3 sequence (DNA): TGTGCCAGCAGGCAGGGACTCCGGGAGCAGTTCTTC. Its protein product is CASRQGLREQFF. The chain joins TRBV6-5 to TRBJ2-1; the D gene is possibly TRBD2 (6 bases). V was pared by 6 bases and J by 10 bases, with 13 bases between. The germline V gene has CDR1 MNHEY and CDR2 SVGAGI. The CDR3 sequence is 12 residues long.

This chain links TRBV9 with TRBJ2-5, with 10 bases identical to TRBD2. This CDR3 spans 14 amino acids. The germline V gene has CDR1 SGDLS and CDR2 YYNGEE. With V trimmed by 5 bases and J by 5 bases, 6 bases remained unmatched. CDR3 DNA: TGTGCCAGCAGTAGAGCGGGGGGGCAGGAGACCCAGTACTTC. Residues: CASSRAGGQETQYF.

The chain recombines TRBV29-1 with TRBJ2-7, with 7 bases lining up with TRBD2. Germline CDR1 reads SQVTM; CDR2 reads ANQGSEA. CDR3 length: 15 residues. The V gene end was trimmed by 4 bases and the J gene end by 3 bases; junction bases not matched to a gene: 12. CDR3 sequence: CSVVALGAGVYEQYF. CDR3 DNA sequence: TGCAGCGTTGTGGCACTTGGGGCGGGGGTCTACGAGCAGTACTTC.

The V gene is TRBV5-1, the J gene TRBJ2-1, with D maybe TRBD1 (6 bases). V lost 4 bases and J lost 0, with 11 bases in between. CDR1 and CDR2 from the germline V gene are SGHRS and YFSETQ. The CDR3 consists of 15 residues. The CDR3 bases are TGCGCCAGCAGCCTGGAACAGGGCTCCTACAATGAGCAGTTCTTC. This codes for CASSLEQGSYNEQFF.

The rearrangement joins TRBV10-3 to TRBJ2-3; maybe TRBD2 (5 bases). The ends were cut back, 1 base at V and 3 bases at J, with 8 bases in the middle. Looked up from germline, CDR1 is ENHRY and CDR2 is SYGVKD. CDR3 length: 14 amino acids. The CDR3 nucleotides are TGTGCCATCAGTGAGTTAGCGCGGACAGATACGCAGTATTTT. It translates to CAISELARTDTQYF.

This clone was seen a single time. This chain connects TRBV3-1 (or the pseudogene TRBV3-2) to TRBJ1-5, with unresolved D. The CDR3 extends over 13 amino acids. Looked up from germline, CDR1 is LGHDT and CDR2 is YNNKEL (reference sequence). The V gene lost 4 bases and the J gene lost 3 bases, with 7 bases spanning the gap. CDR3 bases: TGTGCCAGCAGCCCCGGGTACAATCAGCCCCAGCATTTT. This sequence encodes CASSPGYNQPQHF.

In DNA, the CDR3 is TGTGCCAGCCGGGGGTCCCAGGGCGTACAAGAGACCCAGTACTTC. It translates to CASRGSQGVQETQYF. This chain links TRBV5-4 with TRBJ2-5, with TRBD2 as a possible D gene (6 bases). The germline gives CDR1 SGHNT, CDR2 YYREEE (reference sequence). Trimming left V 7 bases short and J 2 bases short, with 18 bases between. This CDR3 region has 15 residues.

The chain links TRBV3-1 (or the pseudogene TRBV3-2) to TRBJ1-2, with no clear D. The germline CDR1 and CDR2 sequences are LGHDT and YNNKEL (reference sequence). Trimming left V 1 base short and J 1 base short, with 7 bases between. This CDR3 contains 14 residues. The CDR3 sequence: CASSQGSDNYGYTF. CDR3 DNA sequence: TGTGCCAGCAGCCAAGGTTCAGATAACTATGGCTACACCTTC.

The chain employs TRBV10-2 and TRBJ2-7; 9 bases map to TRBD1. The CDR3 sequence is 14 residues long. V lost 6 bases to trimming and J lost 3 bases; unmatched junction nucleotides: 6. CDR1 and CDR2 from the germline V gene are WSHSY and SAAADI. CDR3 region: CASRHDRGFYEQYF. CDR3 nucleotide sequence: TGCGCCAGCAGGCACGACAGGGGGTTCTACGAGCAGTACTTC.

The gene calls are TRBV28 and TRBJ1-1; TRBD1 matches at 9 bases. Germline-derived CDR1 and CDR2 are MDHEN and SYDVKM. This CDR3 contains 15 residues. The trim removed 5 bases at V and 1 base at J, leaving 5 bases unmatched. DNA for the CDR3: TGTGCCAGCAGTAAACAGGGGGCGAAGAACACTGAAGCTTTCTTT. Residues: CASSKQGAKNTEAFF. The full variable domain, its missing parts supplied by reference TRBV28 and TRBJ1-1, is DVKVTQSSRYLVKRTGEKVFLECVQDMDHENMFWYRQDPGLGLRLIYFSYDVKMKEKGDIPEGYSVSREKKERFSLILESASTNQTSMYLCASSKQGAKNTEAFFGQGTRLTVV.

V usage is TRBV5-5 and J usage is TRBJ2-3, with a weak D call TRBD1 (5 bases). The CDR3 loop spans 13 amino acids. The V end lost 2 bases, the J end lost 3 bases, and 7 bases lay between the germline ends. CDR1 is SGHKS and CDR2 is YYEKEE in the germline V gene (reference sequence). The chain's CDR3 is CASSFQGTDTQYF. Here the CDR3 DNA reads TGTGCCAGCAGCTTCCAGGGTACAGATACGCAGTATTTT. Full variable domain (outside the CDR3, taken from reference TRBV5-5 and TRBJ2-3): DAGVTQSPTHLIKTRGQQVTLRCSPISGHKSVSWYQQVLGQGPQFIFQYYEKEERGRGNFPDRFSARQFPNYSSELNVNALLLGDSALYLCASSFQGTDTQYFGPGTRLTVL.

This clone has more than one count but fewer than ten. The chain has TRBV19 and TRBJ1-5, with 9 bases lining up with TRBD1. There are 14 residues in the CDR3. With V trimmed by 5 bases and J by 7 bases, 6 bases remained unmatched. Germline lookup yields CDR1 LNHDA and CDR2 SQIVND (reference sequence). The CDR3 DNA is TGTGCCAGTAGTGTGGGACAGGGAAGACAGCCCCAGCATTTT. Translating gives CASSVGQGRQPQHF. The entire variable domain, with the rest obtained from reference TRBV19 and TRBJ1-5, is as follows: DGGITQSPKYLFRKEGQNVTLSCEQNLNHDAMYWYRQDPGQGLRLIYYSQIVNDFQKGDIAEGYSVSREKKESFPLTVTSAQKNPTAFYLCASSVGQGRQPQHFGDGTRLSIL.

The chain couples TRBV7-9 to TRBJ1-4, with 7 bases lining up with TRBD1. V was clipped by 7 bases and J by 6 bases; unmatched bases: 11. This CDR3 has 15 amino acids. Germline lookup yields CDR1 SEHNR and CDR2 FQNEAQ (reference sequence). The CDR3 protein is CASMLPTGKDEKLFF. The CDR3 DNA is TGTGCCAGCATGCTACCGACAGGGAAGGATGAAAAACTGTTTTTT.

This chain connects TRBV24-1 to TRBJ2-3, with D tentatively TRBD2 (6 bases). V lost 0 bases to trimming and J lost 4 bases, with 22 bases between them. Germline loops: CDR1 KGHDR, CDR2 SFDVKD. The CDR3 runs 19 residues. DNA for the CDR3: TGTGCCACCAGTGATTTGACGACGCGGGGACCGACGGTGGCAGATACGCAGTATTTT. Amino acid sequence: CATSDLTTRGPTVADTQYF.

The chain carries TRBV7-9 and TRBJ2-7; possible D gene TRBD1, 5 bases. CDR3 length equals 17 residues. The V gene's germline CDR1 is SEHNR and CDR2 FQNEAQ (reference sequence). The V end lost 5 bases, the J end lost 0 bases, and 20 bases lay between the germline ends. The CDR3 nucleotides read TGTGCCAGCAGCCGCTCATTCGGACACAATCTCTCCTACGAGCAGTACTTC. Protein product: CASSRSFGHNLSYEQYF.

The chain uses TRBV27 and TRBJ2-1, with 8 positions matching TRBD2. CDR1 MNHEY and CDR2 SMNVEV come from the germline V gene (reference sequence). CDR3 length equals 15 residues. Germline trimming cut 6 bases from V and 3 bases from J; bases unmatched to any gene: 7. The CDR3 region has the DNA TGTGCCAGCAGCGCGGGACTAGGATTCTACAATGAGCAGTTCTTC. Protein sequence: CASSAGLGFYNEQFF.

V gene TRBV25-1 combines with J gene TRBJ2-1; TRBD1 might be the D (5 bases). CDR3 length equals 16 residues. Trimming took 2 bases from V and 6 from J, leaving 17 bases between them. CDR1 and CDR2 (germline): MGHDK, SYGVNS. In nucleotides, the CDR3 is TGTGCCAGCAGTGAAGCACAGGAGACAAATTTCAATGAGCAGTTCTTC. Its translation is CASSEAQETNFNEQFF.